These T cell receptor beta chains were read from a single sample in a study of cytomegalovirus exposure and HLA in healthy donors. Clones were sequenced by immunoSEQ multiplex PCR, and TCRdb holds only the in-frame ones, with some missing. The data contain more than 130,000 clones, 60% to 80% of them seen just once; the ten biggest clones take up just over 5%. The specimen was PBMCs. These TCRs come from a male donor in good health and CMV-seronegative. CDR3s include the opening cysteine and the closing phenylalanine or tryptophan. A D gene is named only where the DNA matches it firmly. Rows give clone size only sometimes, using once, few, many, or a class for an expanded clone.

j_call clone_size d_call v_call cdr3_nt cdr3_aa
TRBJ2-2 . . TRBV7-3 TGTGCCAGCAGATATCCGGGACAAGGAACCGGGGAGCTGTTTTTT CASRYPGQGTGELFF
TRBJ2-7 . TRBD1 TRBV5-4 TGTGCCAGTGGTGGGACAGGGGACCACGAGCAGTACTTC CASGGTGDHEQYF
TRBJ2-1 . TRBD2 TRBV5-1 TGCGCCAGCAGCTTTCAGACTAGCGGGGGGGCCTCCTACAATGAGCAGTTCTTC CASSFQTSGGASYNEQFF
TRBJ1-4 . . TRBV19 TGTGCCAGTAGTGAAGGGAGCGCTAATGAAAAACTGTTTTTT CASSEGSANEKLFF
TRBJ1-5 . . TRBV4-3 TGCGCCAGCAGCCAAGATCGGGGGTACCAGCCCCAGCATTTT CASSQDRGYQPQHF
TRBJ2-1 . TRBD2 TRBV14 TGTGCCAGCAGCCCCAGTGGGGCTCATGGACTAGCGGGGGTTAATGAGCAGTTCTTC CASSPSGAHGLAGVNEQFF
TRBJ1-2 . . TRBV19 TGTGCCAGTAGTATTGGAGGTGGGGTCGTTGACTATGGCTACACCTTC CASSIGGGVVDYGYTF
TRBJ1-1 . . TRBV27 TGTGCCAGCAGACGCGGCTCGGGAGGGTTATCTGAAGCTTTCTTT CASRRGSGGLSEAFF
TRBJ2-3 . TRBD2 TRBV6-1 TGTGCCAGCGGTTGGACGGGACTAGCAGATACGCAGTATTTT CASGWTGLADTQYF
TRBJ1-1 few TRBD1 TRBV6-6 TGTGCCAGCAGTTACGGACAGGAGAACACTGAAGCTTTCTTT CASSYGQENTEAFF
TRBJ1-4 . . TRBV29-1 TGCAGCGTTATATCAGGGATAGATGAAAAACTGTTTTTT CSVISGIDEKLFF
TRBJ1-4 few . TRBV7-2 TGTGCCAGCAGCCAAAGGGGGGGGAATGAAAAACTGTTTTTT CASSQRGGNEKLFF
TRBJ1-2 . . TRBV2 TGTGCCAGCAGCGCGAGCAGGGGCGAACGGGGCTACACCTTC CASSASRGERGYTF
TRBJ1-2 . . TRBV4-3 TGCGCCAGCAGCCAAGAGATACAGACGAACTATGGCTACACCTTC CASSQEIQTNYGYTF
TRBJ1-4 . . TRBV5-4 TGTGCCAGCAGCGGGGCGGGAGAGTATGAAAAACTGTTTTTT CASSGAGEYEKLFF
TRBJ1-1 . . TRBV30 TGTGCCTGGAGTCGGGAGGACACTGAAGCTTTCTTT CAWSREDTEAFF
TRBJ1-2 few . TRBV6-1 TGTGCCAGCAGGGGACTGGACTATGGCTACACCTTC CASRGLDYGYTF
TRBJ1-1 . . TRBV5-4 TGTGCCAGCAGCTTGGGCCAGCGGAACACTGAAGCTTTCTTT CASSLGQRNTEAFF
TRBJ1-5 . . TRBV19 TGTGCCAGTGAACAGGGTTGGATGGATCAGCCCCAGCATTTT CASEQGWMDQPQHF
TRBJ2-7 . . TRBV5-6 TGTGCCAGCAGGTTGTGGGGGGGGCCCTACGAGCAGTACTTC CASRLWGGPYEQYF
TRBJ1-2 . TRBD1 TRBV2 TGTGCCAGCAGAGCGGGACAGGGGGCCTTCGGCTACACCTTC CASRAGQGAFGYTF
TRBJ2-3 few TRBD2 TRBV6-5 TGTGCCAGCAGTTACTCGGCGGGGGGTTCGGATACGCAGTATTTT CASSYSAGGSDTQYF
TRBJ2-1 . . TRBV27 TGTGCCAGCAGTTCTGGCGGGGTGTTCTTTAGCGATGAGCAGTTCTTC CASSSGGVFFSDEQFF
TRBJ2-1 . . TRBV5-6 TGTGCCAGCAGCTTCAGGGTAGCAGACAATGAGCAGTTCTTC CASSFRVADNEQFF
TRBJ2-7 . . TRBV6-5 TGTGCCAGCGGGGGGGCATACGAGCAGTACTTC CASGGAYEQYF
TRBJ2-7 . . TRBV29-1 TGCAGCGCCACCTCCTATTACGAGCAGTACTTC CSATSYYEQYF